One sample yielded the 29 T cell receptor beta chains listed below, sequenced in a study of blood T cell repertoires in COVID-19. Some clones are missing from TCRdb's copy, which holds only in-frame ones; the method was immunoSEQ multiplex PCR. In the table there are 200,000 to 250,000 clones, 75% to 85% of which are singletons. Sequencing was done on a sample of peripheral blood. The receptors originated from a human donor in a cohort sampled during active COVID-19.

This CDR3 reads CSVVRGPYTEAFF. In DNA form, the CDR3 reads TGCAGCGTTGTCAGGGGGCCGTACACTGAAGCTTTCTTT. V and J are TRBV29-1 and TRBJ1-1, with 8 bases aligning to TRBD1. Trimming removed 4 bases from V and 3 bases from J; junction bases left unmatched: 4. This CDR3 region has 13 residues. CDR1 is SQVTM, CDR2 ANQGSEA, per germline. Drawing the rest from reference TRBV29-1 and TRBJ1-1, the complete variable domain is SAVISQKPSRDICQRGTSLTIQCQVDSQVTMMFWYRQQPGQSLTLIATANQGSEATYESGFVIDKFPISRPNLTFSTLTVSNMSPEDSSIYLCSVVRGPYTEAFFGQGTRLTVV.

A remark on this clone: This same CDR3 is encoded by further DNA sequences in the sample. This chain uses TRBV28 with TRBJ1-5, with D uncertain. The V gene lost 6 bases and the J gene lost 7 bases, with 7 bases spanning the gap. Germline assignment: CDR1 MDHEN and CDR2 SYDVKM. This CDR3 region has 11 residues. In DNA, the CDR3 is TGTGCCAGCAGCCTCGAGCAGCCCCAGCATTTT. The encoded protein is CASSLEQPQHF.

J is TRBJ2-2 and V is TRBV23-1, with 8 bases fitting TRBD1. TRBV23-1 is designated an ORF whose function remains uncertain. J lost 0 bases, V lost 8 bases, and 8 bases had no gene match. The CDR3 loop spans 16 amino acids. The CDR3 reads CASSPRGRSNTGELFF. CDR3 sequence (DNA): TGCGCCAGCTCCCCCAGGGGGCGGTCGAACACCGGGGAGCTGTTTTTT.

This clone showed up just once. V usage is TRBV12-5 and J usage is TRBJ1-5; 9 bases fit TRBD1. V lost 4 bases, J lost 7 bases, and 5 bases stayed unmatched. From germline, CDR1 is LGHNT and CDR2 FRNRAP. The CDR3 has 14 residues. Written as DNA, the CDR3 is TGTGCTAGTGGTTCCTGGGACAGGGAACAGCCCCAGCATTTT. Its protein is CASGSWDREQPQHF.

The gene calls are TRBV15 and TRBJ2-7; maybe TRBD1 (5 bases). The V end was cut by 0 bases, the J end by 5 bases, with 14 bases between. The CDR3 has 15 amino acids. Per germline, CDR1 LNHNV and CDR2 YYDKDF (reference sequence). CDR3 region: CATSRDISGSNEQYF. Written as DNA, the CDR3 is TGTGCCACCAGCAGAGATATCTCAGGGTCCAACGAGCAGTACTTC.

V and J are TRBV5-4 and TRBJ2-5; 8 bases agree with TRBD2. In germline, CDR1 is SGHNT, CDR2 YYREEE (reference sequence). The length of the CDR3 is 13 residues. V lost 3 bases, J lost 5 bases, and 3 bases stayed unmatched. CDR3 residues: CASSSRGAETQYF. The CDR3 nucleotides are TGTGCCAGCAGCTCGCGGGGGGCGGAGACCCAGTACTTC. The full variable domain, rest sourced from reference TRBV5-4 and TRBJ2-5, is ETGVTQSPTHLIKTRGQQVTLRCSSQSGHNTVSWYQQALGQGPQFIFQYYREEENGRGNFPPRFSGLQFPNYSSELNVNALELDDSALYLCASSSRGAETQYFGPGTRLLVL.

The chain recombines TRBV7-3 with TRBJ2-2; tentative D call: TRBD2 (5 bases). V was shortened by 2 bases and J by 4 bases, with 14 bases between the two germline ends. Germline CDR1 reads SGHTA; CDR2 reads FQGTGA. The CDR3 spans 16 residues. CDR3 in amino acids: CASSLPGLGGTGELFF. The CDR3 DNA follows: TGTGCCAGCAGCTTACCGGGCTTAGGAGGCACCGGGGAGCTGTTTTTT.

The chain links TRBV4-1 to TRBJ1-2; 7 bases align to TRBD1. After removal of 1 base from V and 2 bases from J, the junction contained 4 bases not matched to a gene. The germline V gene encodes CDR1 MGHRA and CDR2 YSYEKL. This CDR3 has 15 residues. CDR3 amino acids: CASSQGQGSNYGYTF. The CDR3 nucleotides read TGCGCCAGCAGCCAAGGACAGGGCTCCAACTATGGCTACACCTTC.

CDR3 amino acids: CASSQEIDRRNEKLFF. In nucleotides, the CDR3 is TGTGCCAGCAGCCAGGAAATTGACAGACGCAATGAAAAACTGTTTTTT. V and J are TRBV5-5 and TRBJ1-4, with TRBD1 as a possible D gene (5 bases). Trimming cost V 4 bases and J 5 bases, with 18 bases left between them. Germline CDR1 is SGHKS and CDR2 is YYEKEE (reference sequence). The CDR3 contains 16 residues.

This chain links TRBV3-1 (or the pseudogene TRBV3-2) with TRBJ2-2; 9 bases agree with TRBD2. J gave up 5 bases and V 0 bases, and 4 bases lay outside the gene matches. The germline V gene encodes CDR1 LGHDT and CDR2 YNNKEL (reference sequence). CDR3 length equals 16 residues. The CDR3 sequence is CASSQEQAGGTGELFF. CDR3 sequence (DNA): TGTGCCAGCAGCCAAGAGCAAGCGGGAGGAACCGGGGAGCTGTTTTTT.

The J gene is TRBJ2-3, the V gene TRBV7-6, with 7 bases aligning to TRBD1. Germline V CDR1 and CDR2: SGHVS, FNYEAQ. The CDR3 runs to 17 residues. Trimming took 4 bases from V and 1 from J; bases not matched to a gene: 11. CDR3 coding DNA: TGTGCCAGCAGCTCGCTCCTACAGGGGCAAGGCACAGATACGCAGTATTTT. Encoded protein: CASSSLLQGQGTDTQYF.

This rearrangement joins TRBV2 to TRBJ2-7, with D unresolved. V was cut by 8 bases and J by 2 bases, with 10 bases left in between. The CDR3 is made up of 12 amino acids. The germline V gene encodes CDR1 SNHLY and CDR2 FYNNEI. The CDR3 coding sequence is TGTGCCAGCGAGACTGGTACCTACGAGCAGTACTTC. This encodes CASETGTYEQYF.

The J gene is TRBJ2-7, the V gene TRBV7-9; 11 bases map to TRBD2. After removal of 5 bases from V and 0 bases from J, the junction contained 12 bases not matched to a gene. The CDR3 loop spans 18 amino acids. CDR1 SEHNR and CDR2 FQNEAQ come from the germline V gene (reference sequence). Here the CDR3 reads CASSLAGLAGGPSYEQYF. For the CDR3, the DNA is TGTGCCAGCAGCCTGGCTGGTCTAGCGGGAGGCCCCTCCTACGAGCAGTACTTC.

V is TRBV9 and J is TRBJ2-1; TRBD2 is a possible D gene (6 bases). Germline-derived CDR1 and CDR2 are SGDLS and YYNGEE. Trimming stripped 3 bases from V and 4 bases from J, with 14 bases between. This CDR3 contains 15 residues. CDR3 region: CASSEAFGGYNEQFF. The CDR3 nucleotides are TGTGCCAGCAGCGAGGCCTTCGGGGGTTACAATGAGCAGTTCTTC.

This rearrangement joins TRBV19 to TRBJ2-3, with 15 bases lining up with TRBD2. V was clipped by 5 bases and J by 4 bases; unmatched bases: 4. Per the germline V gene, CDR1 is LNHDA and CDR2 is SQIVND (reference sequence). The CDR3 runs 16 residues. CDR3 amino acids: CASSSWTSGRADTQYF. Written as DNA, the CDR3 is TGTGCCAGTAGTTCGTGGACTAGCGGGAGGGCAGATACGCAGTATTTT.

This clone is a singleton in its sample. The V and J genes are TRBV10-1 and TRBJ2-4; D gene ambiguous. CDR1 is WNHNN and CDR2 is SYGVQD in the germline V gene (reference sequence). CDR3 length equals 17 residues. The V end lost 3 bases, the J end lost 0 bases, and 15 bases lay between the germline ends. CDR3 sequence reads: CASSDQNVRSAKNIQYF. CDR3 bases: TGCGCCAGCAGTGACCAAAACGTCAGGTCAGCCAAAAACATTCAGTACTTC.

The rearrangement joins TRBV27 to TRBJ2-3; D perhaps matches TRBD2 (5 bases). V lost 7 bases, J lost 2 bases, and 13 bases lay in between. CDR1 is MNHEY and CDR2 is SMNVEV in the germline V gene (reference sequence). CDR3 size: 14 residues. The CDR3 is CASTGSINTDTQYF. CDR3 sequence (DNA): TGTGCCAGCACGGGGTCCATAAACACAGATACGCAGTATTTT.

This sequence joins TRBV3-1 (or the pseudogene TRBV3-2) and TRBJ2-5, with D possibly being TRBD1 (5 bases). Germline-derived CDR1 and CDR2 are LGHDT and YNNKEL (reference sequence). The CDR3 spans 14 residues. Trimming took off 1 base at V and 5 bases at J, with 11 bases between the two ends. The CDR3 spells CASSQGQGWETQYF. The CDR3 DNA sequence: TGTGCCAGCAGCCAAGGCCAGGGCTGGGAGACCCAGTACTTC.

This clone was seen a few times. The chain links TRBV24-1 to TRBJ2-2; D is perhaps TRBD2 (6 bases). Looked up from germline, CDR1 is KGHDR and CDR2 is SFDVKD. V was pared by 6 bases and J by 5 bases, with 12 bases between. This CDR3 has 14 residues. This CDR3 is CATSLRGRTGELFF. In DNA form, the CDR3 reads TGTGCCACCAGTCTGCGGGGAAGGACCGGGGAGCTGTTTTTT.

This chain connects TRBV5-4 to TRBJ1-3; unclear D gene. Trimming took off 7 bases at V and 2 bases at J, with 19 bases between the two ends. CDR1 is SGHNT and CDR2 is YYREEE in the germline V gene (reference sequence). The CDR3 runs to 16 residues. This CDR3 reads CASAFNPGGPGNTIYF. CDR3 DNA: TGTGCCAGCGCCTTTAATCCGGGCGGGCCTGGAAACACCATATATTTT.

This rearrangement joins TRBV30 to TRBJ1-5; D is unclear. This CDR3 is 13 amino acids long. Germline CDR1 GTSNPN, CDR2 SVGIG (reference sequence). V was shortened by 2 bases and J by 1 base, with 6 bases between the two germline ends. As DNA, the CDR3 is TGTGCCTGGAGTTACAGAAGCAATCAGCCCCAGCATTTT. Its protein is CAWSYRSNQPQHF.

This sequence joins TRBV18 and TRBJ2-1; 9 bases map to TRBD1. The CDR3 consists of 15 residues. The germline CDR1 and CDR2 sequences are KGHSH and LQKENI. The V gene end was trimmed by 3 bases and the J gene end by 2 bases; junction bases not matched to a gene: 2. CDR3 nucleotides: TGTGCCAGCTCACCCGGGACAGGGACCTACAATGAGCAGTTCTTC. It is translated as CASSPGTGTYNEQFF.

Here the CDR3 DNA reads TGTGCCAGCTCACTGGGGACTAGCGGGAGGGCCTACGAGCAGTACTTC. Protein sequence: CASSLGTSGRAYEQYF. The chain uses TRBV18 and TRBJ2-7, with TRBD2 matching 16 bases. Losses at the gene ends were 4 bases for V and 2 bases for J; bases not matched to a gene: 2. This CDR3 has 16 residues. Per germline, CDR1 KGHSH and CDR2 LQKENI.

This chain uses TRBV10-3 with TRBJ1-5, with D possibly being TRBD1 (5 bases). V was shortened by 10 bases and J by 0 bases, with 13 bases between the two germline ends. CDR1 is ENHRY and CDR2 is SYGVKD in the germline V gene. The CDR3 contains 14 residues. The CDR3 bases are TGTGCCACGGCGGGGCGGGATAGCAATCAGCCCCAGCATTTT. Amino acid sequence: CATAGRDSNQPQHF.

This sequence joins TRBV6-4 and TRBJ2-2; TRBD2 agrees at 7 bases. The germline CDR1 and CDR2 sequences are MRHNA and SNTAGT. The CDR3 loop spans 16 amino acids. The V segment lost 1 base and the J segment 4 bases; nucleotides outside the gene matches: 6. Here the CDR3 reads CASSDLAGAGTGELFF. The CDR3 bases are TGTGCCAGCAGTGACTTGGCGGGAGCCGGCACCGGGGAGCTGTTTTTT.

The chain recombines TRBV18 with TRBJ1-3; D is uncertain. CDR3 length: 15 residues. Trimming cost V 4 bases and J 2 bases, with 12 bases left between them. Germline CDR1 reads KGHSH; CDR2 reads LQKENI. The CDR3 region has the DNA TGTGCCAGCTCACTTCCCGTCTCGGCTGGAAACACCATATATTTT. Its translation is CASSLPVSAGNTIYF.

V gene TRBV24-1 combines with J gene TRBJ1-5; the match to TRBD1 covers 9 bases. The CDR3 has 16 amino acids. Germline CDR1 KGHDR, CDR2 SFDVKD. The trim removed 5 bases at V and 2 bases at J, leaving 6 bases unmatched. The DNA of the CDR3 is TGTGCCACCAGTGGGAGTACAGGGGGCGGCAATCAGCCCCAGCATTTT. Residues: CATSGSTGGGNQPQHF.

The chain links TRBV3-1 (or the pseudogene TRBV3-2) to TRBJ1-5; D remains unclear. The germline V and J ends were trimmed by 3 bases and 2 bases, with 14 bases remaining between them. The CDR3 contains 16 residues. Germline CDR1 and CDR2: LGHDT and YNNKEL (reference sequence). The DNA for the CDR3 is TGTGCCAGCAGCCAGCTCGCCTATGGTGGCAATCAGCCCCAGCATTTT. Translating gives CASSQLAYGGNQPQHF.

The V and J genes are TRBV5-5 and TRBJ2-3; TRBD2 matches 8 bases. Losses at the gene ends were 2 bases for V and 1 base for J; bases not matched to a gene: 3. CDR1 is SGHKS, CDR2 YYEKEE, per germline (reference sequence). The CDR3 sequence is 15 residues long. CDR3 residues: CASSFNGGGTDTQYF. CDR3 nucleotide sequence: TGTGCCAGCAGCTTTAACGGGGGGGGCACAGATACGCAGTATTTT.